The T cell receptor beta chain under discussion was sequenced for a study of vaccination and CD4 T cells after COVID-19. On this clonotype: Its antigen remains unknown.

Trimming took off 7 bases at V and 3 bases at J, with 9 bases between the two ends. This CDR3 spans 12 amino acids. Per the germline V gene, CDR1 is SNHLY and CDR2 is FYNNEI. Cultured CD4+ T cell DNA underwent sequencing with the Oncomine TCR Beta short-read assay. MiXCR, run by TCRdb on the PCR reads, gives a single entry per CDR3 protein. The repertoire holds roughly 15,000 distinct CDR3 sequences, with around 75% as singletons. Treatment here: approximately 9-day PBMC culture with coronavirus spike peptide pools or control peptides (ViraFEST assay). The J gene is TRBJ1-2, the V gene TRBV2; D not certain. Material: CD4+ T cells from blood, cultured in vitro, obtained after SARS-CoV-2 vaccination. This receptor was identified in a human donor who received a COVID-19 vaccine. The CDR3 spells CASTPLDYGYTF. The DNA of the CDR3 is TGTGCCAGCACCCCGTTGGACTATGGCTACACCTTC. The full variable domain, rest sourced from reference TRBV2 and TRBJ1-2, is EPEVTQTPSHQVTQMGQEVILRCVPISNHLYFYWYRQILGQKVEFLVSFYNNEISEKSEIFDDQFSVERPDGSNFTLKIRSTKLEDSAMYFCASTPLDYGYTFGSGTRLTVV.